Listed below are T cell receptor beta chains from one sample, sequenced in a study of cytomegalovirus exposure and HLA in healthy donors. This table comes from immunoSEQ multiplex PCR, and its TCRdb copy is limited to in-frame clones, with some not included. This sample carries 150,000 to 200,000 clones, around three quarters of them seen once, and the ten largest clones take around 1%. Sequenced sample: PBMCs. These receptors were obtained from a woman in her forties in good health and CMV-seronegative. The CDR3 runs from the conserved cysteine through the conserved F or W. The D gene is left open where the match is weak. Where a row states a size, it is once, few, many or the class of an expanded clone; other rows omit it.

j_call d_call v_call clone_size cdr3_nt cdr3_aa
TRBJ2-7 - TRBV5-1 - TGCGCCAGCCGTCCGGACAGAGACTACGAGCAGTACTTC CASRPDRDYEQYF
TRBJ2-7 TRBD2 TRBV5-1 - TGCGCCAGCAGCCCTGGGACTAGCAATTACGAGCAGTACTTC CASSPGTSNYEQYF
TRBJ1-4 TRBD1 TRBV5-1 - TGCGCCAGCAGCTTGCCCCCGGGACAGTCAACCTTTGAAAAACTGTTTTTT CASSLPPGQSTFEKLFF
TRBJ2-1 TRBD1 TRBV7-9 few TGTGCCAGCAGCCCCTCCCGGGACAGTCACAATGAGCAGTTCTTC CASSPSRDSHNEQFF
TRBJ1-1 - TRBV27 few TGTGCCAGCAGGTCGGGGGGGGCGCCTGAAGCTTTCTTT CASRSGGAPEAFF
TRBJ1-4 - TRBV14 - TGTGCCAGCAGCCAAGATTTCGAGGAAGAAAAACTGTTTTTT CASSQDFEEEKLFF
TRBJ2-1 TRBD1 TRBV18 - TGTGCCAGCTCACCATTCGTGACAGGGGTGAATGAGCAGTTCTTC CASSPFVTGVNEQFF
TRBJ2-2 TRBD2 TRBV5-1 - TGCGCCAGCAGGGGACTAGCGGGAGTTACCACCGGGGAGCTGTTTTTT CASRGLAGVTTGELFF
TRBJ1-5 TRBD1 TRBV27 few TGTGCCAGCAGTTTAAGCGGGACAGGGGCCAATCAGCCCCAGCATTTT CASSLSGTGANQPQHF
TRBJ2-3 TRBD2 TRBV5-1 many TGCGCCAGCAGCTTGACGGGACTAGCGGGAGGGCCGACAGATACGCAGTATTTT CASSLTGLAGGPTDTQYF
TRBJ2-5 TRBD1 TRBV28 few TGTGCCAGCAGTTTCGGAGGGACAGGGGACCAAGAGACCCAGTACTTC CASSFGGTGDQETQYF
TRBJ2-7 - TRBV18 - TGTGCCAGCTCACCATTTGGAACCCTTAGCACCTACGAGCAGTACTTC CASSPFGTLSTYEQYF
TRBJ2-7 - TRBV5-8 - TGTGCCAGCAGCTGGGGGGAGACAGGGTACGAGCAGTACTTC CASSWGETGYEQYF
TRBJ2-7 TRBD1 TRBV7-9 - TGTGCCAGCAGCTCGGGGGACAGGGGGCAATACGAGCAGTACTTC CASSSGDRGQYEQYF
TRBJ2-5 - TRBV11-2 - TGTGCCAGCAGCTTAGTTCCAGGGGATTGGGAGACCCAGTACTTC CASSLVPGDWETQYF
TRBJ2-1 TRBD2 TRBV19 few TGTGCCAGTAGTGTACCCCCGGAGACTAGCGGGAGGAGATCCTACAATGAGCAGTTCTTC CASSVPPETSGRRSYNEQFF
TRBJ2-3 TRBD2 TRBV7-8 - TGTGCCAGCAGCCCTATACTAGCGGGCACAGATACGCAGTATTTT CASSPILAGTDTQYF
TRBJ2-2 - TRBV5-1 - TGCGCCAGCAGCTTGGCCGCTAGCGTCGAGACCGGGGAGCTGTTTTTT CASSLAASVETGELFF
TRBJ2-7 - TRBV2 - TGTGCCAGCAGTGACAGGGGCGTCGTCTACGAGCAGTACTTC CASSDRGVVYEQYF
TRBJ2-5 TRBD1 TRBV5-1 - TGCGCCAGCAGCTTAGGGGCCGCCACTAGACAGGGGGAGACCCAGTACTTC CASSLGAATRQGETQYF
TRBJ2-7 - TRBV28 - TGTGCCAGCAGTTTACAGGGGTACGAGCAGTACTTC CASSLQGYEQYF
TRBJ2-2 - TRBV14 - TGTGCCAGCAGCCAAGGCTGGCCTGCCGGGGAGCTGTTTTTT CASSQGWPAGELFF
TRBJ1-1 - TRBV5-3 few TGTGCCAGAAGCTTGGCAGGGAACACTGAAGCTTTCTTT CARSLAGNTEAFF
TRBJ1-2 TRBD1 TRBV2 - TGTGCCAGCCGATCTACAGGGGGCGGGTATGGCTACACCTTC CASRSTGGGYGYTF
TRBJ1-5 - TRBV19 - TGTGCCAGTAGTATAGGAAGGGGCAGGGATAATCAGCCCCAGCATTTT CASSIGRGRDNQPQHF
TRBJ2-7 TRBD2 TRBV5-1 - TGCGCCAGCAGCTTGGCCGTCGGGGGGACCTACGAGCAGTACTTC CASSLAVGGTYEQYF
TRBJ2-7 TRBD1 TRBV9 few TGTGCCAGCAGCCCAGGACAGGCCCGCTCCTACGAGCAGTACTTC CASSPGQARSYEQYF
TRBJ1-5 TRBD1 TRBV5-1 - TGCGCCAGCAGCCCTACAGGGGACAATCAGCCCCAGCATTTT CASSPTGDNQPQHF
TRBJ1-1 - TRBV30 - TGTGCCTGGACGAGGGGGGGCACTGAAGCTTTCTTT CAWTRGGTEAFF
TRBJ1-1 - TRBV30 - TGTGCCTGGAGTAGAGGGTTGAGTCTTAACACTGAAGCTTTCTTT CAWSRGLSLNTEAFF
TRBJ2-5 - TRBV7-9 - TGTGCCAGCAGCTTATCCTCAGTGGGGGGCCAAGAGACCCAGTACTTC CASSLSSVGGQETQYF
TRBJ2-3 TRBD1 TRBV7-2 - TGTGCCAGCAGCTACCTCCCGGTAAAGGGGGCGTTTGAAGCTACGCAGTATTTT CASSYLPVKGAFEATQYF
TRBJ1-1 TRBD1 TRBV18 - TGTGCCAGCTCTCCTACAGGGGGTTGGGGCTCTGAAGCTTTCTTT CASSPTGGWGSEAFF
TRBJ2-5 TRBD2 TRBV9 - TGTGCCAGCAGCCGGACTAGCGGTGACCAAGAGACCCAGTACTTC CASSRTSGDQETQYF
TRBJ2-7 - TRBV11-2 - TGTGCCAGCAGCTCCCAAACTAGCTCCGGGCAGTACTTC CASSSQTSSGQYF
TRBJ2-2 - TRBV27 - TGTGCCGGTCCGAGGAGGTGCACCGGGGAGCTGTTTTTT CAGPRRCTGELFF
TRBJ2-1 - TRBV5-1 - TGCGCCAGCAGCTTGGCATTGGGGGCAGTCAATGAGCAGTTCTTC CASSLALGAVNEQFF
TRBJ2-7 TRBD2 TRBV19 few TGTGCCAGTAGCGAGGGACTAGCGGGAGGAATAGCGGGCTACGAGCAGTACTTC CASSEGLAGGIAGYEQYF
TRBJ1-2 - TRBV5-1 few TGCGCCAGCAGCTCTACGGGGGGGAAGGAGGGCTACACCTTC CASSSTGGKEGYTF
TRBJ1-1 - TRBV6-1 many TGTGCCTCTTCCTCTCAGGGGAACACTGAAGCTTTCTTT CASSSQGNTEAFF
TRBJ2-7 - TRBV27 - TGTGCCAGCAACCAAGGGGGGGCGCGCAACGAGCAGTACTTC CASNQGGARNEQYF
TRBJ2-5 TRBD2 TRBV6-5 - TGTGCCAGCAGGGGAGTGGGACTAGCGGAAGAGACCCAGTACTTC CASRGVGLAEETQYF
TRBJ2-1 - TRBV9 few TGTGCCAGCAGCCAAGCGGGTGGGACGGATTACAATGAGCAGTTCTTC CASSQAGGTDYNEQFF
TRBJ2-1 TRBD2 TRBV10-3 - TGTGCCATTACTACCCAGCGGGAGTGGAATGAGCAGTTCTTC CAITTQREWNEQFF
TRBJ2-3 TRBD2 TRBV19 few TGTGCCAGTAGTATTACGGGGGGAACAGATACGCAGTATTTT CASSITGGTDTQYF
TRBJ1-1 - TRBV7-9 - TGTGCCAGCAGCCCTAACCCAAGAACTTTCTTT CASSPNPRTFF
TRBJ2-1 TRBD2 TRBV5-1 few TGCGCCAGCAGCGGCGGGGGGAGTGGATCCTACAATGAGCAGTTCTTC CASSGGGSGSYNEQFF
TRBJ2-1 TRBD2 TRBV29-1 few TGCAGCGTTGAAAAAGCGGGAGGGCCATTCTTC CSVEKAGGPFF
TRBJ2-5 TRBD2 TRBV19 - TGTGCCACCTCCCTCGGTCCAGGGCTAGCGGAAGAGACCCAGTACTTC CATSLGPGLAEETQYF